This T cell receptor (beta chain) was captured in a study of long-term antiretroviral therapy in people with HIV. Run at survey level, the immunoSEQ assay was version v3.0. Using immunoSEQ multiplex PCR, the repertoire was profiled, and TCRdb retains in-frame clones only, with some absent. The sample shows approximately 15,000 clones, around four fifths of them seen only once. Treatment locations for all participants with HIV were in the United States. From germline, CDR1 is MNHEY and CDR2 SMNVEV (reference sequence). Trimming shortened V by 1 base and J by 4 bases, and 7 bases separated the two germline ends. This CDR3 contains 13 residues.

This sequence joins TRBV27 and TRBJ2-5; D call uncertain. The source is a man aged 30-40 years with HIV. The sample consisted of unsorted PBMCs, taken approximately 2.1 years before starting antiretroviral therapy. CDR3 sequence reads: CASSLFWGETQYF. The CDR3 bases are TGTGCCAGCAGTTTATTCTGGGGAGAGACCCAGTACTTC.